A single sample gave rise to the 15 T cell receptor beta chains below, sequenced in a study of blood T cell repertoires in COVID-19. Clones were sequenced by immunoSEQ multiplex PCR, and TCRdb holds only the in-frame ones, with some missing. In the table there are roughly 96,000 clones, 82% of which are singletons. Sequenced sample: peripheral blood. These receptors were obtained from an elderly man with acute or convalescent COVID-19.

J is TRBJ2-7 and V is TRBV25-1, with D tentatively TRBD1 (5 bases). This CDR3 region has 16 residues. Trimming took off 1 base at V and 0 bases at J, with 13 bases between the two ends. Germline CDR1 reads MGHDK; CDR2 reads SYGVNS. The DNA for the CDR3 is TGTGCCAGCAGTGAATCTAGGGGCGAGAGCTCCTACGAGCAGTACTTC. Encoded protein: CASSESRGESSYEQYF.

The CDR3 region is CASSLRGSWETQYF. Here the CDR3 DNA reads TGTGCCAGCAGCTTGCGAGGGAGCTGGGAGACCCAGTACTTC. V gene TRBV5-8 combines with J gene TRBJ2-5, with D possibly matching TRBD2 (5 bases). V was cut by 1 base and J by 5 bases, with 12 bases left in between. CDR3 length: 14 residues. In germline, CDR1 is SGHTS, CDR2 YDEGEE.

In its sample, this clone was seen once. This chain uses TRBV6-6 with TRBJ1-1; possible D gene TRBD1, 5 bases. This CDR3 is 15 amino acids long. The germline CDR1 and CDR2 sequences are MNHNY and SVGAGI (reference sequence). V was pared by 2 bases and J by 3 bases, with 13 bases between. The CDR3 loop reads CASSYKFGGDTEAFF. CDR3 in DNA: TGTGCCAGCAGTTACAAGTTCGGAGGGGACACTGAAGCTTTCTTT.

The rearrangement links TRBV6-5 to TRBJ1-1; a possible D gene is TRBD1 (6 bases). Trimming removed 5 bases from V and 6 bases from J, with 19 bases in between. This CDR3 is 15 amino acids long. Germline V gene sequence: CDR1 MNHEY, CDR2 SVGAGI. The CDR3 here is CASSPTLGAGAEAFF. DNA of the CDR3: TGTGCCAGCAGTCCTACTCTGGGGGCCGGGGCTGAAGCTTTCTTT.

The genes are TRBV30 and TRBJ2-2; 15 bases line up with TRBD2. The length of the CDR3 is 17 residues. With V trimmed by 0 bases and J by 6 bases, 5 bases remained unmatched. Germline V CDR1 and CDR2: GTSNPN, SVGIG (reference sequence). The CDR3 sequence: CAWSVGLAGGPAGELFF. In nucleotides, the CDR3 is TGTGCCTGGAGTGTAGGACTAGCGGGAGGGCCCGCCGGGGAGCTGTTTTTT.

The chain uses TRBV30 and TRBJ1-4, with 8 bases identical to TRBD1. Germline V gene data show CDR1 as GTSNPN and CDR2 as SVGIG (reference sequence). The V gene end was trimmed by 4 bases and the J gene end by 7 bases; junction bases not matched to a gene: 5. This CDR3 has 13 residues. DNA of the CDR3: TGTGCCTGGACTCAGGGGGCCGTTGAAAAACTGTTTTTT. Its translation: CAWTQGAVEKLFF.

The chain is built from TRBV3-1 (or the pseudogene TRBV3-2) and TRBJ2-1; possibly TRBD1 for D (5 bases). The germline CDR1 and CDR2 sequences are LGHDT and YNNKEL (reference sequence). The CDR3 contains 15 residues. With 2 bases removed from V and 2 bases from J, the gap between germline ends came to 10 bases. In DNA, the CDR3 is TGTGCCAGCAGCCAACAGGGTCGTCCCTACAATGAGCAGTTCTTC. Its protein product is CASSQQGRPYNEQFF.

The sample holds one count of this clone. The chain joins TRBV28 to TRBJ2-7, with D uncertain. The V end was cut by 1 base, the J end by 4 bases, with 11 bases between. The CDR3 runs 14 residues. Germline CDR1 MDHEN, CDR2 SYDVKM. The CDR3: CASSLLRQPYEQYF. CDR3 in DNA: TGTGCCAGCAGTTTATTGCGGCAGCCATACGAGCAGTACTTC.

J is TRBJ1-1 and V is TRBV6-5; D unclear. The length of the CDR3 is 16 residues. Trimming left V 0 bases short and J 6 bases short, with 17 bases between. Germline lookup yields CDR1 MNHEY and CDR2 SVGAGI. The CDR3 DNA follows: TGTGCCAGCAGTTACTCCAGGTTGCCCGGGATGGCTGAAGCTTTCTTT. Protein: CASSYSRLPGMAEAFF.

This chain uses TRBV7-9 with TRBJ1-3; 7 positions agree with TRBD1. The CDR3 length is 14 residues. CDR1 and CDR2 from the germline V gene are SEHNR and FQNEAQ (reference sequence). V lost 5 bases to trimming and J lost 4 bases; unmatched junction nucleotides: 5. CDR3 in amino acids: CASSLQGYGNTIYF. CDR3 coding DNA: TGTGCCAGCAGCCTACAGGGGTACGGAAACACCATATATTTT.

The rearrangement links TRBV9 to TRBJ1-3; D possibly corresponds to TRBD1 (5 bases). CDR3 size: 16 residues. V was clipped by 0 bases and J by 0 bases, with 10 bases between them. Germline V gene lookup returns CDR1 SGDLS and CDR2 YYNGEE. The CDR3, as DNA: TGTGCCAGCAGCGTAGTTCAGGGTTTCTCTGGAAACACCATATATTTT. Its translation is CASSVVQGFSGNTIYF. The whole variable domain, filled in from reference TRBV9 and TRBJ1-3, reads DSGVTQTPKHLITATGQRVTLRCSPRSGDLSVYWYQQSLDQGLQFLIQYYNGEERAKGNILERFSAQQFPDLHSELNLSSLELGDSALYFCASSVVQGFSGNTIYFGEGSWLTVV.

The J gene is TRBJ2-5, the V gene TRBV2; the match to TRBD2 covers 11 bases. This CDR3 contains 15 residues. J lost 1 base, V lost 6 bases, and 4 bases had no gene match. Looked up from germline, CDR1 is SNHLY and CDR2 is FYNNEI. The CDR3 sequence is CASSGTSGFQETQYF. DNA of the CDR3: TGTGCCAGCAGCGGGACTAGCGGATTCCAAGAGACCCAGTACTTC.

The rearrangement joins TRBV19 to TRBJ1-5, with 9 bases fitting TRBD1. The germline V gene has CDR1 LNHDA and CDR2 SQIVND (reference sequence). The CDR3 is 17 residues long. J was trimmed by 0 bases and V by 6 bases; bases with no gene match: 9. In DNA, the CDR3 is TGTGCCAGTAGACCGGGACAGGGAGGAATTAGCAATCAGCCCCAGCATTTT. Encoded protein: CASRPGQGGISNQPQHF.

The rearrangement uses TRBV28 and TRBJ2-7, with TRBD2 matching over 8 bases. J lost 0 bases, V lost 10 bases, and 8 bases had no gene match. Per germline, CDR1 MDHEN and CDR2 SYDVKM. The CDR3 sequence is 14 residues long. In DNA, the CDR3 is TGTGCCATTAGTAGCGGGGTGAGCTCCTACGAGCAGTACTTC. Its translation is CAISSGVSSYEQYF.

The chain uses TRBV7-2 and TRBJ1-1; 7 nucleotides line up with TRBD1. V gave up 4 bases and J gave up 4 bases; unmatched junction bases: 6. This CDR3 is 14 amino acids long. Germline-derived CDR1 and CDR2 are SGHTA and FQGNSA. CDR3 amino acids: CASSYRGGITEAFF. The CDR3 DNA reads TGTGCCAGCAGCTACAGGGGTGGGATCACTGAAGCTTTCTTT.